This T cell receptor (beta chain) is from a study of immune cell composition in non-small cell lung cancer. General observations from the study: Clones >0.5% enriched in tumour were rarer in adenocarcinoma (approximately 33%) than squamous (approximately 80%).

For this clone: The target antigen is unknown.

Normal lung sampling was at least 3 cm from the tumour, as distant as possible. The protocol was immunoSEQ multiplex PCR, while the TCRdb copy is restricted to in-frame clones and leaves out a portion. The sample lists more than 1,500 clones, around three quarters occurring once. CDR1 SGHNT and CDR2 YYREEE come from the germline V gene (reference sequence). Trimming cost V 1 base and J 1 base, with 16 bases left between them. This CDR3 spans 17 amino acids. This clonotype was obtained from a human donor with non-small cell lung cancer. The sequenced sample consisted of non-adjacent lung tissue. The chain has TRBV5-4 and TRBJ2-3; perhaps TRBD2 as D (5 bases). The CDR3 DNA reads as TGTGCCAGCAGCTTGACGGGGTGGAGTTTTGGCACAGATACGCAGTATTTT. Translation gives CASSLTGWSFGTDTQYF.